This TCR beta chain was profiled in a study of blood T cells in healthy people across ages. General observations from the study: Since the PBMCs were unsorted, naive and antigen-experienced cells could not be conclusively compared.

As to this clonotype: Its antigen is not identified. A single base separates this from a much larger clone, so it may be a read error.

CDR1 is DFQATT, CDR2 SNEGSKA, per germline (reference sequence). The length of the CDR3 is 16 residues. Combining a sample-barcoded 5' primer with a J-beta primer mix, a second PCR ran for roughly 7 to 11 cycles. Per-sample output comprised a minimum of 2.5 million paired-end reads containing CDR3. MiXCR, run by TCRdb on the 5' RACE reads, gives a single entry per CDR3 protein. In the table there are about 1.4 million distinct CDR3 sequences, 59% of which are singletons. The sequenced sample consisted of blood. The chain recombines TRBV20-1 with TRBJ1-6; D uncertain. The TCR was taken from a man aged 18 to 35 in good health. The CDR3 here is CSAGDAGSSYNSPLHF. In nucleotides, the CDR3 is TGCAGTGCTGGAGATGCGGGGAGCTCCTATAATTCACCCCTCCACTTT.